The present T cell receptor (beta chain) was sequenced within a study of blood T cell repertoires in COVID-19. Study-wide context: From the United States, Italy and Spain came samples of acute and convalescent COVID-19. In each case, the material was cDNA or gDNA derived from T cells, B-cell-depleted T cells, or PBMCs.

Per the study methods: The assay estimated nucleated cells by amplifying reference gene primers. Sequenced by immunoSEQ multiplex PCR; TCRdb stores in-frame clones only, minus some. V, J and clone size reflect that table, while D and trimming were determined from the DNA. Of 200,000 to 250,000 clones in the sample, approximately 84% were seen once. J was trimmed by 2 bases and V by 3 bases; bases with no gene match: 5. CDR3 size: 15 residues. CDR1 and CDR2 (germline): MNHEY, SMNVEV (reference sequence). The receptor was isolated from a woman of 80 years or more with acute or convalescent COVID-19. V is TRBV27 and J is TRBJ2-7; 9 positions agree with TRBD2. Sequences were obtained from peripheral blood. The CDR3, as DNA: TGTGCCAGCAGTTTGGCTCTAGCGGGGACCTACGAGCAGTACTTC. Protein sequence: CASSLALAGTYEQYF.